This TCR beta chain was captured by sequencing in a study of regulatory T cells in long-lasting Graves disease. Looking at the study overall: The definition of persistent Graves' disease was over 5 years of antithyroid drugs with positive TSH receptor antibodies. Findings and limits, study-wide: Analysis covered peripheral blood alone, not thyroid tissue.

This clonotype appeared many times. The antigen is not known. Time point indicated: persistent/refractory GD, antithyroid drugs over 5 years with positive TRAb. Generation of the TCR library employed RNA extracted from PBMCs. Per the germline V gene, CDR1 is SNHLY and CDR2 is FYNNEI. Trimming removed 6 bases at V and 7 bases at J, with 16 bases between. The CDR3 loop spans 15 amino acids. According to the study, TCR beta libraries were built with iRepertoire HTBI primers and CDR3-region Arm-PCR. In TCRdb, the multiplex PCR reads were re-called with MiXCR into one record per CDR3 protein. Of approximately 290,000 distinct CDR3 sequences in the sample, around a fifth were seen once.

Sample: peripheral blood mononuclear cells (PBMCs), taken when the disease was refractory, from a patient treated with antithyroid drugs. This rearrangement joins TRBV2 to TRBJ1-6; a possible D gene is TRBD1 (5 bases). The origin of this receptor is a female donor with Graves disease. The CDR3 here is CASRRGLPGNSPLHF. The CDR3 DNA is TGTGCCAGCAGGCGGGGCCTCCCGGGGAATTCACCCCTCCACTTT. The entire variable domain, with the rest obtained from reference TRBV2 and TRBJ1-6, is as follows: EPEVTQTPSHQVTQMGQEVILRCVPISNHLYFYWYRQILGQKVEFLVSFYNNEISEKSEIFDDQFSVERPDGSNFTLKIRSTKLEDSAMYFCASRRGLPGNSPLHFGNGTRLTVT.